The 12 T cell receptor beta chains reported below all come from one sample, sequenced in a study of T cell responses to AZD1222 COVID-19 vaccine. TCRdb keeps only in-frame clones here, not all; method: immunoSEQ multiplex PCR. The sample has 120,000 to 150,000 clones, roughly 92% seen once. Sequenced here: peripheral blood, sampled 28 days after the second AZD1222 dose. The source of these receptors is an adult who received the AZD1222 COVID-19 vaccine.

This clone was counted a single time. V and J are TRBV12-3 or TRBV12-4 and TRBJ1-5; D is uncertain. This CDR3 has 12 residues. V was trimmed by 3 bases and J by 4 bases, leaving 4 bases between them. CDR3 in amino acids: CASSFKNQPQHF. The CDR3 DNA sequence: TGTGCCAGCAGTTTTAAGAATCAGCCCCAGCATTTT.

This chain connects TRBV10-3 to TRBJ2-1, with unresolved D. The CDR3 runs to 15 residues. Trimming cost V 3 bases and J 0 bases, with 9 bases left between them. Looked up from germline, CDR1 is ENHRY and CDR2 is SYGVKD. The CDR3 DNA follows: TGTGCCATCAGTGACCCGACTGGCTCCTACAATGAGCAGTTCTTC. Its translation: CAISDPTGSYNEQFF.

The chain recombines TRBV2 with TRBJ2-3, with a possible D match to TRBD2 (6 bases). V gave up 5 bases and J gave up 4 bases, with 13 bases separating them. The CDR3 has 14 residues. The V gene's germline CDR1 is SNHLY and CDR2 FYNNEI. CDR3 nucleotides: TGTGCCAGCAGTCGTAGCGGAGGGGCAGATACGCAGTATTTT. Residues: CASSRSGGADTQYF.

The rearrangement links TRBV5-5 to TRBJ1-2; 8 bases agree with TRBD1. The CDR3 sequence is 14 residues long. Germline V gene data show CDR1 as SGHKS and CDR2 as YYEKEE (reference sequence). The J segment lost 0 bases and the V segment lost 4 bases, leaving 2 bases of the junction unmatched. This CDR3 is CASSQTGANYGYTF. DNA for the CDR3: TGTGCCAGCAGCCAGACAGGGGCTAACTATGGCTACACCTTC. Filled out from reference TRBV5-5 and TRBJ1-2, the complete variable domain reads DAGVTQSPTHLIKTRGQQVTLRCSPISGHKSVSWYQQVLGQGPQFIFQYYEKEERGRGNFPDRFSARQFPNYSSELNVNALLLGDSALYLCASSQTGANYGYTFGSGTRLTVV.

This sequence joins TRBV7-9 and TRBJ2-1, with unresolved D. The V gene's germline CDR1 is SEHNR and CDR2 FQNEAQ (reference sequence). V was shortened by 5 bases and J by 4 bases, with 21 bases between the two germline ends. The CDR3 has 17 amino acids. CDR3: CASSPPPRASDYNEQFF. CDR3 coding DNA: TGTGCCAGCAGCCCCCCCCCAAGGGCCAGCGATTACAATGAGCAGTTCTTC.

The chain has TRBV30 and TRBJ2-2; TRBD1 matches at 10 bases. Germline V gene lookup returns CDR1 GTSNPN and CDR2 SVGIG (reference sequence). This CDR3 is built from 13 residues. CDR3 region: CGRDRGNTGELFF. As DNA, the CDR3 is TGTGGGCGGGACAGGGGGAACACCGGGGAGCTGTTTTTT. Drawing the rest from reference TRBV30 and TRBJ2-2, the complete variable domain is SQTIHQWPATLVQPVGSPLSLECTVEGTSNPNLYWYRQAAGRGLQLLFYSVGIGQISSEVPQNLSASRPQDRQFILSSKKLLLSDSGFYLCGRDRGNTGELFFGEGSRLTVL.

The chain uses TRBV19 and TRBJ1-2, with D perhaps matching TRBD1 (6 bases). The CDR3 contains 15 residues. V lost 6 bases, J lost 4 bases, and 18 bases lay in between. Germline V gives CDR1 LNHDA, CDR2 SQIVND (reference sequence). CDR3 coding DNA: TGTGCCAGTAGCGTTATCGGACAGCTACTCTATGGCTACACCTTC. Protein product: CASSVIGQLLYGYTF.

There are many counts of this clone. For the CDR3, the DNA is TGTGCCAGCAGCCAAGCCGGGACGACAGATACGCAGTATTTT. This sequence encodes CASSQAGTTDTQYF. The chain uses TRBV16 and TRBJ2-3, with D perhaps given as TRBD1 or TRBD2 (5 bases each). The germline V gene has CDR1 KGHSY and CDR2 FQNENV. V was shortened by 2 bases and J by 3 bases, with 9 bases between the two germline ends. The CDR3 covers 14 residues.

The chain combines TRBV10-2 with TRBJ2-2; D is possibly TRBD2 (5 bases). CDR1 WSHSY and CDR2 SAAADI come from the germline V gene. Trimming shortened V by 4 bases and J by 5 bases, and 14 bases separated the two germline ends. The CDR3 contains 15 residues. The CDR3 spells CASSGASGFTGELFF. In DNA, the CDR3 is TGCGCCAGCAGTGGGGCGTCGGGGTTTACCGGGGAGCTGTTTTTT.

This clone has more than one count but fewer than ten. This chain links TRBV5-5 with TRBJ2-7; 12 positions agree with TRBD2. The germline V gene has CDR1 SGHKS and CDR2 YYEKEE (reference sequence). Germline trimming cut 4 bases from V and 5 bases from J; bases unmatched to any gene: 7. The CDR3 sequence is 15 residues long. CDR3 sequence (DNA): TGTGCCAGCAGCCCCCTCTGGACTAGCGGGAACGAGCAGTACTTC. As protein: CASSPLWTSGNEQYF. Combining the CDR3 with reference TRBV5-5 and TRBJ2-7 gives the whole variable domain DAGVTQSPTHLIKTRGQQVTLRCSPISGHKSVSWYQQVLGQGPQFIFQYYEKEERGRGNFPDRFSARQFPNYSSELNVNALLLGDSALYLCASSPLWTSGNEQYFGPGTRLTVT.

J is TRBJ2-2 and V is TRBV7-6, with D perhaps TRBD2 (5 bases). CDR1 SGHVS and CDR2 FNYEAQ come from the germline V gene. This CDR3 is 18 amino acids long. With 0 bases removed from V and 5 bases from J, the gap between germline ends came to 19 bases. The CDR3 protein is CASSLALLRSSETGELFF. The CDR3 nucleotides read TGTGCCAGCAGCTTAGCGCTCCTCAGAAGTAGCGAGACCGGGGAGCTGTTTTTT.

The rearrangement joins TRBV3-1 (or the pseudogene TRBV3-2) to TRBJ1-1; unclear D gene. The CDR3 consists of 14 residues. The V end lost 3 bases, the J end lost 0 bases, and 8 bases lay between the germline ends. From germline, CDR1 is LGHDT and CDR2 YNNKEL (reference sequence). In nucleotides, the CDR3 is TGTGCCAGCAGCCACCCTGGGTTGAACACTGAAGCTTTCTTT. It yields the protein CASSHPGLNTEAFF.